This T cell receptor beta chain was identified in a study of blood T cell repertoires in COVID-19. Background on the study: T cells, B-cell-depleted T cells, or PBMCs supplied cDNA or gDNA.

This CDR3 spans 18 amino acids. The J segment lost 0 bases and the V segment lost 4 bases, leaving 11 bases of the junction unmatched. Germline assignment: CDR1 MDHEN and CDR2 SYDVKM. Per the original data handling: Nucleated cell counts were estimated from reference gene primer amplification. Here immunoSEQ multiplex PCR was the method, and the copy in TCRdb shows in-frame clones only, minus some. V and J calls plus clone size are reproduced from that table; the DNA served to infer D and trimming. This sample has tens of thousands of clones, with under 85% found just once. The V call is TRBV28, the J call TRBJ2-7; 11 positions match TRBD2. The specimen was peripheral blood. The clonotype comes from a man aged 55-75 years with active COVID-19. In DNA form, the CDR3 reads TGTGCCAGCAGTTCCGGACGTTTTAGCGGGAGGGGCTCCTACGAGCAGTACTTC. Translation: CASSSGRFSGRGSYEQYF.